The 30 T cell receptor beta chains in this list originate from one sample, sequenced in a study of cytomegalovirus exposure and HLA in healthy donors. PCR amplification relied on 60 Vbeta primers (plus 13 Jbeta primers). TCRdb keeps only in-frame clones here, not all; method: immunoSEQ multiplex PCR. The sample shows some 200,000 clones, 60% to 85% of them seen only once. Sample: PBMCs. These receptors were taken from a female donor in good health and CMV-seronegative.

The chain has TRBV18 and TRBJ1-6; D might be TRBD1 (5 bases). Germline-derived CDR1 and CDR2 are KGHSH and LQKENI. The CDR3 is 13 residues long. Trimming pared 9 bases from V and 10 bases from J, leaving 16 bases between. The CDR3 region is CASIQGVGSPLHF. The CDR3 bases are TGTGCCAGTATCCAGGGTGTTGGGTCACCCCTCCACTTT.

Only a few counts were recorded for this clone. The chain joins TRBV7-9 to TRBJ1-3; 7 bases map to TRBD1. Trimming took 2 bases from V and 1 from J; bases not matched to a gene: 2. This CDR3 region has 15 residues. Germline V lookup: CDR1 SEHNR, CDR2 FQNEAQ (reference sequence). CDR3 bases: TGTGCCAGCAGCTTACCACAGGGGTCTGGAAACACCATATATTTT. Protein: CASSLPQGSGNTIYF.

Only one count was recorded for this clone. The rearrangement joins TRBV29-1 to TRBJ2-7; tentative D call: TRBD2 (6 bases). Per germline, CDR1 SQVTM and CDR2 ANQGSEA. CDR3 length: 13 amino acids. The ends were cut back, 4 bases at V and 7 bases at J, with 17 bases in the middle. CDR3 sequence: CSVVLAGTREQYF. CDR3 DNA: TGCAGCGTTGTCCTCGCCGGGACTCGGGAGCAGTACTTC.

This clone was observed once. The junction does not match germline at one end; this may be a read error. The chain employs TRBV18 and TRBJ2-7; D might be TRBD1 (6 bases). CDR1 KGHSH and CDR2 LQKENI come from the germline V gene. The CDR3 totals 16 residues. CDR3 nucleotide sequence: TGTGCCAGCTCTCCACCAGTAGGACAGCACTTCAACGAGCAGTACTTC. This gives the protein CASSPPVGQHFNEQYF.

As to this clone: Relative to the germline gene, one junction end is altered; a read error may explain this. This sample includes further DNA sequences coding for the same CDR3. The chain uses TRBV14 and TRBJ1-1; D is unclear. There are 14 residues in the CDR3. From germline, CDR1 is SGHDN and CDR2 FVKESK. The CDR3 sequence is CASSPPGMNTEAFF. CDR3 nucleotides: TGCGCCAGCAGCCCCCCGGGGATGAACACTGAAGCTTTCTTT. Combining the CDR3 with reference TRBV14 and TRBJ1-1 gives the whole variable domain EAGVTQFPSHSVIEKGQTVTLRCDPISGHDNLYWYRRVMGKEIKFLLHFVKESKQDESGMPNNRFLAERTGGTYSTLKVQPAELEDSGVYFCASSPPGMNTEAFFGQGTRLTVV.

The CDR3 reads CSVTVMSGGTEAFF. CDR3 nucleotides: TGCAGCGTTACAGTCATGAGCGGTGGGACTGAAGCTTTCTTT. The V gene is TRBV29-1, the J gene TRBJ1-1; D remains unclear. This CDR3 is built from 14 residues. Trimming pared 5 bases from V and 5 bases from J, leaving 18 bases between. Germline CDR1 is SQVTM and CDR2 is ANQGSEA. The full variable domain, completed using reference TRBV29-1 and TRBJ1-1, is SAVISQKPSRDICQRGTSLTIQCQVDSQVTMMFWYRQQPGQSLTLIATANQGSEATYESGFVIDKFPISRPNLTFSTLTVSNMSPEDSSIYLCSVTVMSGGTEAFFGQGTRLTVV.

The V gene is TRBV29-1, the J gene TRBJ2-7; perhaps TRBD1 as D (6 bases). Germline V gene sequence: CDR1 SQVTM, CDR2 ANQGSEA. V was clipped by 5 bases and J by 2 bases, with 13 bases between them. CDR3 length equals 13 residues. Written as DNA, the CDR3 is TGCAGCGTTAACCGGGACAATGCCTACGAGCAGTACTTC. It translates to CSVNRDNAYEQYF.

The J gene is TRBJ1-5, the V gene TRBV29-1; 7 bases align to TRBD1. Germline V gives CDR1 SQVTM, CDR2 ANQGSEA. V gave up 4 bases and J gave up 4 bases; unmatched junction bases: 7. This CDR3 has 14 amino acids. CDR3: CSVGGQGGNQPQHF. CDR3 bases: TGCAGCGTTGGAGGCCAGGGGGGAAATCAGCCCCAGCATTTT. Combining the CDR3 with reference TRBV29-1 and TRBJ1-5 gives the whole variable domain SAVISQKPSRDICQRGTSLTIQCQVDSQVTMMFWYRQQPGQSLTLIATANQGSEATYESGFVIDKFPISRPNLTFSTLTVSNMSPEDSSIYLCSVGGQGGNQPQHFGDGTRLSIL.

The chain joins TRBV19 to TRBJ2-7, with TRBD1 as a possible D gene (5 bases). Trimming pared 5 bases from V and 3 bases from J, leaving 14 bases between. Germline V gene lookup returns CDR1 LNHDA and CDR2 SQIVND (reference sequence). This CDR3 has 14 amino acids. DNA of the CDR3: TGTGCCAGTAGTGTTTTCAACAGGAACTACGAGCAGTACTTC. Amino acids: CASSVFNRNYEQYF.

Turning to this clone: This sample includes further DNA sequences coding for the same CDR3. The chain joins TRBV10-1 to TRBJ2-5; D gene uncertain. V lost 2 bases and J 1 base, leaving 5 bases between the germline ends. Per the germline V gene, CDR1 is WNHNN and CDR2 is SYGVQD (reference sequence). The CDR3 is 13 amino acids. The CDR3 DNA reads as TGCGCCAGCAGTGAGGGCCTCCAAGAGACCCAGTACTTC. It codes for CASSEGLQETQYF.

V is TRBV30 and J is TRBJ2-3; 7 nucleotides line up with TRBD2. Germline loops: CDR1 GTSNPN, CDR2 SVGIG (reference sequence). V was clipped by 4 bases and J by 4 bases; unmatched bases: 11. The CDR3 has 15 residues. CDR3 nucleotide sequence: TGTGCCTGGATAAGTGGGGGAGGGGCCCCAGATACGCAGTATTTT. Translation gives CAWISGGGAPDTQYF.

The chain joins TRBV15 to TRBJ1-6; TRBD1 might be the D (5 bases). This CDR3 contains 14 residues. Germline V gene data show CDR1 as LNHNV and CDR2 as YYDKDF (reference sequence). V gave up 0 bases and J gave up 7 bases, with 7 bases separating them. This CDR3 reads CATSRDPGNSPLHF. The DNA of the CDR3 is TGTGCCACCAGCAGAGATCCAGGGAATTCACCCCTCCACTTT.

The rearrangement links TRBV5-1 to TRBJ1-1, with 7 bases lining up with TRBD1. CDR1 and CDR2 (germline): SGHRS, YFSETQ. Trimming removed 2 bases from V and 5 bases from J; junction bases left unmatched: 3. This CDR3 spans 13 amino acids. For the CDR3, the DNA is TGCGCCAGCAGCTTTGACAGGGAGACTGAAGCTTTCTTT. Amino acids: CASSFDRETEAFF.

This clone came up a few times. The chain has TRBV5-4 and TRBJ2-3, with TRBD2 matching 10 bases. The V segment lost 3 bases and the J segment 3 bases; nucleotides outside the gene matches: 1. The V gene's germline CDR1 is SGHNT and CDR2 YYREEE (reference sequence). This CDR3 region has 14 residues. The CDR3 DNA reads as TGTGCCAGCAGCTCGACTAGCGGGACAGATACGCAGTATTTT. It yields the protein CASSSTSGTDTQYF.

The rearrangement links TRBV18 to TRBJ1-2; TRBD1 matches at 11 bases. The CDR3 consists of 16 residues. Trimming took 6 bases from V and 4 from J; bases not matched to a gene: 10. From germline, CDR1 is KGHSH and CDR2 LQKENI. Here the CDR3 reads CASSPSGQGVGYGYTF. The CDR3 DNA is TGTGCCAGCTCCCCTTCGGGACAGGGGGTAGGCTATGGCTACACCTTC. Combining the CDR3 with reference TRBV18 and TRBJ1-2 gives the whole variable domain NAGVMQNPRHLVRRRGQEARLRCSPMKGHSHVYWYRQLPEEGLKFMVYLQKENIIDESGMPKERFSAEFPKEGPSILRIQQVVRGDSAAYFCASSPSGQGVGYGYTFGSGTRLTVV.

The CDR3 protein is CASSLSQGGDQPQHF. CDR3 coding DNA: TGCGCCAGCAGCTTGAGTCAGGGAGGAGATCAGCCCCAGCATTTT. This chain links TRBV5-1 with TRBJ1-5; a possible D gene is TRBD1 (5 bases). The CDR3 is 15 residues long. Germline CDR1 SGHRS, CDR2 YFSETQ. The germline V and J ends were trimmed by 1 base and 5 bases, with 13 bases remaining between them.

CDR3 coding DNA: TGCGCCAGCAGCGGGACGACAGGGTCCCTTTCACCCCTCCACTTT. Residues: CASSGTTGSLSPLHF. The rearrangement uses TRBV5-1 and TRBJ1-6, with 7 bases matching TRBD1. The V gene end was trimmed by 4 bases and the J gene end by 9 bases; junction bases not matched to a gene: 10. CDR3 length: 15 amino acids. Germline lookup yields CDR1 SGHRS and CDR2 YFSETQ.

The chain recombines TRBV7-3 with TRBJ2-7; 7 bases map to TRBD2. Trimming at V came to 4 bases and at J to 2 bases, leaving 8 bases not matched to a gene. The CDR3 has 15 residues. CDR1 is SGHTA and CDR2 is FQGTGA in the germline V gene. The CDR3 loop reads CASSSPGTNAYEQYF. The CDR3 DNA reads as TGTGCCAGCAGCTCCCCCGGGACTAACGCCTACGAGCAGTACTTC.

This chain links TRBV6-5 with TRBJ2-1, with TRBD2 identical over 12 bases. With V trimmed by 7 bases and J by 8 bases, 9 bases remained unmatched. Germline values: CDR1 MNHEY, CDR2 SVGAGI. The CDR3 length is 15 residues. The CDR3: CASTQSLAGGDEQFF. The CDR3 nucleotides read TGTGCCAGCACCCAGTCACTAGCGGGAGGCGATGAGCAGTTCTTC.

The chain uses TRBV4-2 and TRBJ2-1; D possibly corresponds to TRBD2 (6 bases). Germline V gene data show CDR1 as LGHNA and CDR2 as YNFKEQ. The CDR3 covers 16 residues. Trimming took 1 base from V and 0 from J, leaving 10 bases between them. CDR3 sequence: CASSQAGTLSYNEQFF. The CDR3 DNA reads TGTGCCAGCAGCCAAGCCGGGACTCTCTCCTACAATGAGCAGTTCTTC.

This sequence joins TRBV29-1 and TRBJ2-2; 8 bases match TRBD1. The CDR3 extends over 13 amino acids. V shed 6 bases and J 7 bases; nucleotides not matched to a gene: 7. Germline V gene lookup returns CDR1 SQVTM and CDR2 ANQGSEA. The CDR3 protein is CSVAGTGGGELFF. CDR3 sequence (DNA): TGCAGCGTGGCAGGGACAGGTGGCGGGGAGCTGTTTTTT.

As concerns this clone: This same CDR3 is encoded by further DNA sequences in the sample. The rearrangement links TRBV9 to TRBJ2-7; possibly TRBD1 for D (5 bases). V was trimmed by 6 bases and J by 4 bases, leaving 14 bases between them. CDR1 and CDR2 (germline): SGDLS, YYNGEE. This CDR3 comprises 13 residues. Here the CDR3 DNA reads TGTGCCAGCACCCCGGACACTGGATACGAGCAGTACTTC. Amino acids: CASTPDTGYEQYF.

DNA for the CDR3: TGTGCCAGCAGCCTCTCCTATAATTCACCCCTCCACTTT. Its protein product is CASSLSYNSPLHF. The chain couples TRBV28 to TRBJ1-6; D call uncertain. V was shortened by 6 bases and J by 0 bases, with 3 bases between the two germline ends. CDR3 length: 13 amino acids. Germline V gene sequence: CDR1 MDHEN, CDR2 SYDVKM.

J is TRBJ1-5 and V is TRBV18, with D possibly TRBD1 on 5 matching bases. The CDR3 is 15 amino acids. Germline V gene data show CDR1 as KGHSH and CDR2 as LQKENI. Trimming cost V 0 bases and J 3 bases, with 9 bases left between them. CDR3 DNA sequence: TGTGCCAGCTCACCACCTGAACAGGTCAATCAGCCCCAGCATTTT. Amino acid sequence: CASSPPEQVNQPQHF.

This clone showed up just a few times. This chain joins TRBV10-3 and TRBJ2-1; TRBD2 agrees at 10 bases. Germline V gene sequence: CDR1 ENHRY, CDR2 SYGVKD. The junction had 6 bases not matched to a gene; V was cut back by 9 bases and J by 4 bases. The CDR3 runs to 14 residues. CDR3 region: CAMGTSAEYNEQFF. DNA for the CDR3: TGTGCCATGGGGACTAGCGCGGAATACAATGAGCAGTTCTTC.

This clone was seen a handful of times. The gene calls are TRBV18 and TRBJ2-2; the D gene is possibly TRBD1 (5 bases). V was cut by 3 bases and J by 0 bases, with 8 bases left in between. The CDR3 is 15 residues long. Per the germline V gene, CDR1 is KGHSH and CDR2 is LQKENI. As DNA, the CDR3 is TGTGCCAGCTCACCCCCAGGGACGAACACCGGGGAGCTGTTTTTT. Translation: CASSPPGTNTGELFF.

The chain uses TRBV6-1 and TRBJ2-5; D perhaps matches TRBD2 (5 bases). V lost 10 bases, J lost 0 bases, and 9 bases lay in between. Germline-derived CDR1 and CDR2 are MNHNS and SASEGT. CDR3 length: 12 residues. The CDR3 sequence: CAIRRYQETQYF. Written as DNA, the CDR3 is TGTGCCATAAGGAGGTACCAAGAGACCCAGTACTTC.

The chain recombines TRBV19 with TRBJ1-5; 10 nucleotides match TRBD1. The CDR3 runs 16 residues. Germline lookup yields CDR1 LNHDA and CDR2 SQIVND (reference sequence). The ends lost 7 bases at V and 6 bases at J; junction bases unmatched: 12. CDR3 residues: CASTPTDRGRGQPQHF. DNA of the CDR3: TGTGCCAGTACCCCCACCGACAGGGGGCGCGGTCAGCCCCAGCATTTT.

This clone was counted between two and nine times. This chain uses TRBV5-1 with TRBJ2-1, with 9 bases matching TRBD2. The germline V gene has CDR1 SGHRS and CDR2 YFSETQ. V trimming: 3 bases; J trimming: 5 bases; junction bases outside the gene matches: 9. The CDR3 is 16 residues long. As DNA, the CDR3 is TGCGCCAGCAGCTCCCTAGCGGGATCTATTAACAATGAGCAGTTCTTC. Translated: CASSSLAGSINNEQFF.

The gene calls are TRBV28 and TRBJ2-3, with 8 bases matching TRBD1. From germline, CDR1 is MDHEN and CDR2 SYDVKM. J gave up 2 bases and V 6 bases, and 10 bases lay outside the gene matches. The CDR3 sequence is 16 residues long. CDR3 loop: CASRPDRGGNTDTQYF. CDR3 in DNA: TGTGCCAGCAGACCTGACAGGGGTGGCAACACAGATACGCAGTATTTT. The variable domain in full, completed from reference TRBV28 and TRBJ2-3, reads DVKVTQSSRYLVKRTGEKVFLECVQDMDHENMFWYRQDPGLGLRLIYFSYDVKMKEKGDIPEGYSVSREKKERFSLILESASTNQTSMYLCASRPDRGGNTDTQYFGPGTRLTVL.